A selection of T cell receptor beta chains follows, all from one sample in a study of T cells in Graves' hyperthyroidism and ophthalmopathy. TCRdb called the multiplex PCR reads again in MiXCR, with one record for every CDR3 protein. The table has about 570,000 distinct CDR3 sequences, about 15% seen once. Sequencing was performed on blood. These receptors all come from a woman in her 40s with Graves' hyperthyroidism. CDR3s include the opening cysteine and the closing phenylalanine or tryptophan. The D gene is left open where the match is weak. Where a row states a size, it is once, few, many or the class of an expanded clone; other rows omit it.

V	J	size	D	CDR3	DNA
TRBV5-5	TRBJ2-7	.	.	CASSTGTFIYEQYF	TGTGCCAGCAGTACCGGGACCTTCATCTACGAGCAGTACTTC
TRBV6-1	TRBJ2-3	few	TRBD1	CASSTGGAQYF	TGTGCCAGCAGTACAGGGGGCGCGCAGTATTTT
TRBV27	TRBJ2-3	many	TRBD1	CASSRGRGTDTQYF	TGTGCCAGCAGCAGGGGGCGAGGCACAGATACGCAGTATTTT
TRBV18	TRBJ2-3	few	.	CASSPGASGPSTDTQYF	TGTGCCAGCTCACCGGGGGCAAGCGGGCCTAGCACAGATACGCAGTATTTT
TRBV6-1	TRBJ2-5	many	.	CASSERLDRETQYF	TGTGCCAGCAGTGAAAGACTAGATCGGGAGACCCAGTACTTC
TRBV18	TRBJ2-1	many	TRBD2	CASSPVASGRVNNEQFF	TGTGCCAGCTCACCGGTTGCTAGCGGGAGGGTAAACAATGAGCAGTTCTTC
TRBV29-1	TRBJ2-1	many	.	CSVESSYNEQFF	TGCAGCGTTGAATCATCCTACAATGAGCAGTTCTTC
TRBV5-1	TRBJ2-2	.	.	CASRTRGTGELFF	TGCGCCAGCAGGACAAGGGGAACCGGGGAGCTGTTTTTT
TRBV12-3/TRBV12-4	TRBJ2-7	many	.	CASSLRAYEQYF	TGTGCCAGCAGTTTAAGGGCCTACGAGCAGTACTTC
TRBV6-6	TRBJ2-2	.	.	CASSYVASSTGELFF	TGTGCCAGCAGTTACGTAGCCTCGAGCACCGGGGAGCTGTTTTTT
TRBV11-3	TRBJ2-7	.	TRBD2	CASSSATSGSGEQYF	TGTGCCAGCAGCTCGGCGACTAGCGGGAGCGGCGAGCAGTACTTC
TRBV18	TRBJ2-2	.	TRBD2	CASSPPGAGGPTGELFF	TGTGCCAGCTCACCACCGGGTGCGGGAGGCCCCACCGGGGAGCTGTTTTTT
TRBV7-9	TRBJ2-1	many	TRBD2	CASSLARGLAGTNEQFF	TGTGCCAGCAGCTTAGCCCGGGGGCTAGCGGGTACCAATGAGCAGTTCTTC
TRBV6-1	TRBJ1-5	.	.	CASSEGTPGARNQPQHF	TGTGCCAGCAGTGAAGGAACCCCAGGGGCCCGCAATCAGCCCCAGCATTTT
TRBV19	TRBJ2-3	.	.	CASSMRGITDTQYF	TGTGCCAGTAGTATGCGGGGAATCACAGATACGCAGTATTTT
TRBV20-1	TRBJ1-2	many	.	CSATGGHRYGYTF	TGCAGTGCTACCGGGGGCCATAGGTATGGCTACACCTTC
TRBV6-1	TRBJ1-2	.	TRBD1	CASRTGQRYGYTF	TGTGCCAGCAGGACGGGACAGAGATATGGCTACACCTTC
TRBV20-1	TRBJ2-3	few	.	CSASRPGAADTQYF	TGCAGTGCTTCCCGCCCGGGAGCGGCAGATACGCAGTATTTT
TRBV11-2	TRBJ2-1	.	.	CASSFEAGAGTEQFF	TGTGCCAGCAGCTTCGAGGCGGGGGCAGGGACTGAGCAGTTCTTC
TRBV27	TRBJ1-1	.	.	CASSPNGGPSTEAFF	TGTGCCAGCAGTCCCAACGGGGGGCCGAGCACTGAAGCTTTCTTT
TRBV12-3/TRBV12-4	TRBJ2-7	few	TRBD2	CATSAGEGYEQYF	TGTGCCACGTCCGCGGGAGAGGGTTACGAGCAGTACTTC
TRBV2	TRBJ1-2	many	TRBD1	CASRLQGADGYTF	TGTGCCAGCAGGTTACAGGGGGCGGATGGCTACACCTTC
TRBV27	TRBJ2-7	many	.	CASSRYEQYF	TGTGCCAGCAGTCGATACGAGCAGTACTTC
TRBV20-1	TRBJ2-5	many	TRBD2	CSARREGFEETQYF	TGCAGTGCCCGACGGGAGGGTTTTGAGGAGACCCAGTACTTC
TRBV28	TRBJ1-6	many	.	CASSLGKGSSYNSPLHF	TGTGCCAGCAGCCTAGGGAAGGGAAGCTCCTATAATTCACCCCTCCACTTT
TRBV2	TRBJ2-5	.	TRBD1	CASSEAGGTGEETQYF	TGTGCCAGCAGTGAAGCAGGGGGTACAGGGGAAGAGACCCAGTACTTC
TRBV13	TRBJ2-7	many	TRBD2	CASSAKSGRFSYEQYF	TGTGCCAGCAGCGCCAAGAGCGGGAGATTCTCCTACGAGCAGTACTTC
TRBV2	TRBJ1-2	many	.	CASSERSNYGYTF	TGTGCCAGCAGTGAACGATCTAACTATGGCTACACCTTC
TRBV11-2	TRBJ2-2	.	.	CASSLVEGAQTGELFF	TGTGCCAGCAGCTTAGTGGAGGGGGCGCAAACCGGGGAGCTGTTTTTT
TRBV9	TRBJ1-5	.	.	CASSVGTGHQPQHF	TGTGCCAGCAGCGTCGGGACGGGACATCAGCCCCAGCATTTT
TRBV7-2	TRBJ1-5	many	.	CASGRGGGPQHF	TGTGCCAGCGGTAGGGGCGGTGGGCCCCAGCATTTT
TRBV4-1	TRBJ1-1	many	.	CASSQVETVNTEAFF	TGCGCCAGCAGCCAAGTGGAGACAGTGAACACTGAAGCTTTCTTT
TRBV4-1	TRBJ1-2	.	.	CASSPTPPEVIYGYTF	TGCGCCAGCAGCCCAACCCCCCCGGAGGTAATCTATGGCTACACCTTC
TRBV28	TRBJ1-5	.	TRBD1	CASSDRGKANQPQHF	TGTGCCAGCAGCGACAGGGGGAAGGCCAATCAGCCCCAGCATTTT
TRBV20-1	TRBJ2-5	many	.	CSAIGPQETQYF	TGCAGTGCTATCGGACCACAAGAGACCCAGTACTTC
TRBV20-1	TRBJ2-7	many	.	CSAPGSGFSYEQYF	TGCAGTGCCCCGGGTAGCGGCTTCTCCTACGAGCAGTACTTC
TRBV6-1	TRBJ1-2	many	.	CASMGHINYGYTF	TGTGCCAGCATGGGACACATTAACTATGGCTACACCTTC
TRBV12-3/TRBV12-4	TRBJ1-2	many	TRBD1	CASSLANPRTGAYGYTF	TGTGCCAGCAGTTTAGCCAATCCTCGGACAGGGGCCTATGGCTACACCTTC
TRBV20-1	TRBJ2-3	few	.	CSARNLRTAASLYTQYF	TGCAGTGCTAGGAATCTCAGAACAGCCGCTTCCCTCTATACGCAGTATTTT
TRBV5-1	TRBJ1-5	.	.	CASSWLPGGDQPQHF	TGCGCCAGCAGCTGGCTTCCGGGGGGAGACCAGCCCCAGCATTTT
TRBV7-9	TRBJ2-1	.	TRBD2	CASSAATSGWGEQFF	TGTGCCAGCAGCGCCGCCACTAGCGGGTGGGGTGAGCAGTTCTTC
TRBV9	TRBJ2-1	.	TRBD2	CVSTSGGGSAYNEQFF	TGTGTCAGCACTAGCGGGGGCGGTTCAGCCTACAATGAGCAGTTCTTC
TRBV19	TRBJ2-7	.	TRBD1	CASSFLTSGTESSYEQYF	TGTGCCAGTAGTTTCCTTACCTCCGGGACAGAGAGCTCCTACGAGCAGTACTTC
TRBV11-3	TRBJ2-7	many	.	CASSLEPHYEQYF	TGTGCCAGCAGCTTAGAACCGCACTACGAGCAGTACTTC
TRBV6-1	TRBJ1-4	many	.	CASSPRGGRGVKEKLFF	TGTGCCAGCAGTCCCCGGGGGGGGCGGGGGGTAAAGGAAAAACTGTTTTTT
TRBV5-6	TRBJ2-3	.	TRBD2	CASSLIGLAGDRDTQYF	TGTGCCAGCAGCTTGATAGGGCTAGCGGGAGATAGAGATACGCAGTATTTT
TRBV19	TRBJ2-1	.	TRBD2	CASSKGLAGVWNEQFF	TGTGCCAGTAGCAAGGGACTAGCGGGAGTGTGGAATGAGCAGTTCTTC
TRBV7-9	TRBJ2-3	many	TRBD1	CASSLDQGASTDTQYF	TGTGCCAGCAGCTTAGACCAGGGGGCGTCTACAGATACGCAGTATTTT
TRBV6-1	TRBJ2-5	few	.	CASSEIGLQETQYF	TGTGCCAGCAGTGAAATAGGGCTCCAAGAGACCCAGTACTTC
TRBV7-2	TRBJ2-1	many	TRBD2	CASSLMALLGGGTDYNEQFF	TGTGCCAGCAGCTTAATGGCTCTTCTCGGGGGGGGTACAGACTACAATGAGCAGTTCTTC
TRBV7-2	TRBJ2-1	few	.	CASSPQGLVGTEQFF	TGTGCCAGCAGCCCCCAGGGCCTGGTCGGGACGGAGCAGTTCTTC
TRBV20-1	TRBJ2-7	once	TRBD1	CSALSPGTGPSEQYF	TGCAGTGCACTTTCCCCCGGGACAGGGCCCTCCGAGCAGTACTTC
TRBV5-6	TRBJ2-3	few	.	CASSSNTPGTAPSTQYF	TGTGCCAGCAGCTCCAACACCCCCGGGACTGCCCCAAGTACGCAGTATTTT
TRBV11-2	TRBJ2-7	few	.	CASSPRLLDIRHEQYF	TGTGCCAGCAGCCCGCGGTTATTGGACATCCGTCACGAGCAGTACTTC
TRBV6-2/TRBV6-3	TRBJ2-7	many	.	CASTDSAGSEQYF	TGTGCCAGCACCGACTCCGCGGGATCCGAGCAGTACTTC